These T cell receptor beta chains were read from a single sample in a study of Ad26.COV2.S vaccination and SARS-CoV-2 variants. The protocol was immunoSEQ multiplex PCR, while the TCRdb copy is restricted to in-frame clones and leaves out a portion. In the table there are about 280,000 clones, approximately 87% of which are singletons. The input for sequencing was peripheral blood, taken in a trial of Ad26.COV2.S vaccine versus placebo. The receptors come from a person between 18 and 60 years old who received the Ad26.COV2.S COVID-19 vaccine or a placebo. Both conserved end residues are part of each CDR3. The D gene is left open where the match is weak. Not all rows give a size; the values are once, few, many and, for expanded clones, a class.

TRBV30,NA,TRBJ1-1,NA,TGTGCCTCTAAACGAGGGAACACTGAAGCTTTCTTT,CASKRGNTEAFF
TRBV10-3,NA,TRBJ1-2,once,TGTGCCATCAGTGAGTTGGGGAGCGGCTACACCTTC,CAISELGSGYTF
TRBV5-1,NA,TRBJ1-1,NA,TGCGCCAGCAGCTTGCAGGGCGGTGGCACTGAAGCTTTCTTT,CASSLQGGGTEAFF
TRBV2,NA,TRBJ2-1,few,TGTGCCAGCAGCGATATTAGCGGCAATGAGCAGTTCTTC,CASSDISGNEQFF
TRBV29-1,TRBD2,TRBJ2-1,NA,TGCAGCGTAGCGGGGCGGGATGAGCAGTTCTTC,CSVAGRDEQFF
TRBV6-5,NA,TRBJ1-2,NA,TGTGCCAGCAGTTACTCGGGGGGCCTTAACTATGGCTACACCTTC,CASSYSGGLNYGYTF
TRBV6-2/TRBV6-3,TRBD1,TRBJ1-2,NA,TGTGCCAGCAGTACCGGGACAGGGACTAACTATGGCTACACCTTC,CASSTGTGTNYGYTF
TRBV6-5,NA,TRBJ2-7,NA,TGTGCCAGCATTTACCAGGGGCCCCGGACCTACGAGCAGTACTTC,CASIYQGPRTYEQYF
TRBV2,NA,TRBJ1-6,NA,TGTGCCAGCAGTGCAGGACACGCAGGCTATACTTCACCCCTCCACTTT,CASSAGHAGYTSPLHF
TRBV6-2/TRBV6-3,NA,TRBJ1-2,NA,TGTGCCAGCAGTTACGCGCCAGAACGCTATGGCTACACCTTC,CASSYAPERYGYTF
TRBV3-1/TRBV3-2,TRBD2,TRBJ2-1,NA,TGTGCCAGCAGCCAAGATCTGGCGGGAGGCTACAATGAGCAGTTCTTC,CASSQDLAGGYNEQFF
TRBV3-1/TRBV3-2,TRBD1,TRBJ2-7,NA,TGTGCCAGCAGCCGGTATATAGGGGACAGCTCCTACGAGCAGTACTTC,CASSRYIGDSSYEQYF
TRBV6-6,TRBD1,TRBJ1-1,NA,TGTGCCAGCAGTATACAGGGGGAAGGCACTGAAGCTTTCTTT,CASSIQGEGTEAFF
TRBV6-5,NA,TRBJ2-7,NA,TGTGCCAGCAGTTACGGTGGCCCAACCTACGAGCAGTACTTC,CASSYGGPTYEQYF
TRBV25-1,NA,TRBJ2-5,NA,TGTGCCAGCAGTGAAGGGGCTTGGGAGACCCAGTACTTC,CASSEGAWETQYF
TRBV3-1/TRBV3-2,NA,TRBJ2-3,NA,TGTGCCAGCAGCCAGGGGACCCGTACGCAGTATTTT,CASSQGTRTQYF
TRBV2,NA,TRBJ2-1,NA,TGTGCCAGCACCGAAAGGGGGGGGAATGAGCAGTTCTTC,CASTERGGNEQFF
TRBV11-2,NA,TRBJ2-7,NA,TGTGCCAGCAGCCCCGGACAGACCTACGAGCAGTACTTC,CASSPGQTYEQYF